The clone carrying this T cell receptor (beta chain) was seen more than once but under ten times. The sample is drawn from a study of T cells in Graves' hyperthyroidism and ophthalmopathy. Trimming took 7 bases from V and 7 from J, leaving 13 bases between them. The CDR3 runs to 13 residues. Germline assignment: CDR1 LGHNT and CDR2 FRNRAP. RNA transcripts were the template for amplifying TCR beta CDR3 regions. The HTBI primer set served for first-round RT-PCR of the TCR CDR3. TCRdb fed the multiplex PCR reads into MiXCR, producing one record per CDR3 protein. The data show roughly 640,000 distinct CDR3 sequences, 16% seen once.

This clonotype was sampled from a woman in her forties with Graves' ophthalmopathy. This sequence joins TRBV12-5 and TRBJ1-4; a weak D match, TRBD1 (5 bases). The material sequenced was blood. CDR3 sequence: CASAAAGGEKLFF. CDR3 coding DNA: TGTGCTAGTGCGGCCGCCGGGGGTGAAAAACTGTTTTTT. The complete variable domain, with remaining parts taken from reference TRBV12-5 and TRBJ1-4, reads DARVTQTPRHKVTEMGQEVTMRCQPILGHNTVFWYRQTMMQGLELLAYFRNRAPLDDSGMPKDRFSAEMPDATLATLKIQPSEPRDSAVYFCASAAAGGEKLFFGSGTQLSVL.